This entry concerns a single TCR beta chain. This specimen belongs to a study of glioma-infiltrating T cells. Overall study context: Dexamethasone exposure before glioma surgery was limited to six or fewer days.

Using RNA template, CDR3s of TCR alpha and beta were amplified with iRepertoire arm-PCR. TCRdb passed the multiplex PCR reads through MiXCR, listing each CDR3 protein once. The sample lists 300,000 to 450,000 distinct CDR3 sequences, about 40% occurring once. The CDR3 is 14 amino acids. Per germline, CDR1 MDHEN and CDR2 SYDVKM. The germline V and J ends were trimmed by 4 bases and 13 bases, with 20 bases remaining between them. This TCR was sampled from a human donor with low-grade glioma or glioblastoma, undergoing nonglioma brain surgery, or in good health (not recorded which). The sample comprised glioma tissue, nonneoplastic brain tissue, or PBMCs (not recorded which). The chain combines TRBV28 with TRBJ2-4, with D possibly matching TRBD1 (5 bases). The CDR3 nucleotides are TGTGCCAGCAGTTCGCGAAACTGGGGCATGGAGCAGTACTTC. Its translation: CASSSRNWGMEQYF.